The 28 T cell receptor beta chains below were found in one sample sequenced in a study of blood T cell repertoires in COVID-19. The assay was immunoSEQ multiplex PCR, and TCRdb's table has in-frame clones only and misses some. The sample includes about 360,000 clones, approximately 86% of them seen just once. The specimen was peripheral blood. Receptor source: a human donor in a cohort sampled during active COVID-19.

The gene calls are TRBV20-1 and TRBJ2-7, with D perhaps TRBD1 (5 bases). Trimming shortened V by 4 bases and J by 3 bases, and 7 bases separated the two germline ends. The CDR3 sequence is 11 residues long. Germline CDR1 is DFQATT and CDR2 is SNEGSKA (reference sequence). CDR3 in amino acids: CSATGFYEQYF. The CDR3 DNA is TGCAGTGCTACAGGGTTCTACGAGCAGTACTTC.

The gene calls are TRBV6-5 and TRBJ1-3; a weak D match, TRBD1 (5 bases). In germline, CDR1 is MNHEY, CDR2 SVGAGI. This CDR3 has 13 residues. Trimming removed 6 bases from V and 1 base from J, with 7 bases in between. The CDR3 DNA is TGTGCCAGCAGAAGGGGATCTGGAAACACCATATATTTT. It yields the protein CASRRGSGNTIYF.

The J gene is TRBJ1-1, the V gene TRBV19, with D possibly TRBD1 on 6 matching bases. The CDR3 length is 15 residues. V lost 5 bases and J lost 1, with 14 bases in between. Germline V lookup: CDR1 LNHDA, CDR2 SQIVND (reference sequence). For the CDR3, the DNA is TGTGCCAGTAGTTCCTCCGGGACAAGGAACACTGAAGCTTTCTTT. Residues: CASSSSGTRNTEAFF.

This rearrangement joins TRBV7-9 to TRBJ2-3, with a weak D call TRBD2 (5 bases). The CDR3 has 14 residues. Per the germline V gene, CDR1 is SEHNR and CDR2 is FQNEAQ (reference sequence). The germline V and J ends were trimmed by 7 bases and 6 bases, with 17 bases remaining between them. As DNA, the CDR3 is TGTGCCAGCAACCCAAGCGGTTCTTCGGATACGCAGTATTTT. Protein product: CASNPSGSSDTQYF.

The chain's CDR3 is CAIRSDEKLFF. The CDR3 coding sequence is TGTGCCATCAGATCGGATGAAAAACTGTTTTTT. This chain joins TRBV10-3 and TRBJ1-4; unclear D gene. Trimming cost V 6 bases and J 6 bases, with 5 bases left between them. From germline, CDR1 is ENHRY and CDR2 SYGVKD. The CDR3 totals 11 residues.

V gene TRBV3-1 (or the pseudogene TRBV3-2) combines with J gene TRBJ1-2, with TRBD1 matching 8 bases. J gave up 8 bases and V 4 bases, and 12 bases lay outside the gene matches. The CDR3 extends over 15 amino acids. In germline, CDR1 is LGHDT, CDR2 YNNKEL (reference sequence). The CDR3 here is CASSPLDREGQGYTF. In DNA, the CDR3 is TGTGCCAGCAGCCCTCTGGACAGGGAAGGTCAAGGCTACACCTTC.

This clone showed up just once. Other nucleotide sequences from this sample produce the same CDR3. This chain uses TRBV7-2 with TRBJ1-2; unclear D gene. CDR3 size: 13 residues. In germline, CDR1 is SGHTA, CDR2 FQGNSA. The V end lost 1 base, the J end lost 8 bases, and 11 bases lay between the germline ends. In nucleotides, the CDR3 is TGTGCCAGCAGCTTAGGACGGGAGGAGGGCTACACCTTC. Its protein is CASSLGREEGYTF.

A single count supports this clone. The CDR3 loop reads CASSMWTGGRGEQFF. The CDR3 bases are TGTGCCAGTAGTATGTGGACAGGGGGGCGCGGTGAGCAGTTCTTC. This chain links TRBV19 with TRBJ2-1; 10 positions agree with TRBD1. CDR1 and CDR2 from the germline V gene are LNHDA and SQIVND (reference sequence). Trimming removed 3 bases from V and 9 bases from J; junction bases left unmatched: 8. This CDR3 contains 15 residues. The full variable domain, with the rest looked up from reference TRBV19 and TRBJ2-1, is DGGITQSPKYLFRKEGQNVTLSCEQNLNHDAMYWYRQDPGQGLRLIYYSQIVNDFQKGDIAEGYSVSREKKESFPLTVTSAQKNPTAFYLCASSMWTGGRGEQFFGPGTRLTVL.

The chain has TRBV30 and TRBJ1-5, with 7 bases lining up with TRBD1. Germline V CDR1 and CDR2: GTSNPN, SVGIG (reference sequence). CDR3 length: 13 amino acids. V gave up 5 bases and J gave up 6 bases; unmatched junction bases: 7. The CDR3 DNA reads TGTGCCTGGTCTACAGGGGCGGGTCAGCCCCAGCATTTT. It translates to CAWSTGAGQPQHF.

The rearrangement joins TRBV28 to TRBJ2-6, with D perhaps matching TRBD2 (6 bases). Trimming removed 10 bases from V and 4 bases from J, with 17 bases in between. CDR3 length: 15 residues. CDR1 and CDR2 (germline): MDHEN, SYDVKM. CDR3 DNA sequence: TGTGCCACCACCGTCGCGGGGAGCGGGGCCAACGTCCTGACTTTC. Its translation: CATTVAGSGANVLTF.

The chain employs TRBV19 and TRBJ1-1; D ambiguous. Germline CDR1 is LNHDA and CDR2 is SQIVND (reference sequence). Trimming took off 5 bases at V and 5 bases at J, with 12 bases between the two ends. The CDR3 is 13 residues long. The CDR3 region is CASSAGVGTEAFF. The CDR3, as DNA: TGTGCCAGTAGTGCCGGGGTCGGAACTGAAGCTTTCTTT.

The CDR3 DNA reads as TGTGCCATCAGCAGGGAATCCAACACTGAAGCTTTCTTT. This encodes CAISRESNTEAFF. The chain recombines TRBV10-3 with TRBJ1-1, with D possibly matching TRBD1 (5 bases). This CDR3 comprises 13 residues. Germline-derived CDR1 and CDR2 are ENHRY and SYGVKD. V shed 6 bases and J shed 2 bases, with 10 bases lying between them.

This clone was seen ten or more times. The V gene is TRBV28, the J gene TRBJ2-1; no reliable D call. The ends were cut back, 7 bases at V and 2 bases at J, with 9 bases in the middle. Germline CDR1 is MDHEN and CDR2 is SYDVKM. The CDR3 is 13 residues long. In nucleotides, the CDR3 is TGTGCCAGCAAACGGAGCGCCTACAATGAGCAGTTCTTC. Protein product: CASKRSAYNEQFF.

This clone was observed a handful of times. The chain carries TRBV6-5 and TRBJ2-7; TRBD2 matches 7 bases. CDR1 is MNHEY, CDR2 SVGAGI, per germline. V trimming: 8 bases; J trimming: 6 bases; junction bases outside the gene matches: 4. CDR3 size: 11 residues. CDR3 protein: CASAVAGEQYF. The CDR3 DNA reads as TGTGCCAGCGCCGTAGCGGGCGAGCAGTACTTC.

This clone showed up just once. CDR3 nucleotides: TGTGCCATCAGTGAACCCAGGACTAGCGGGGGGCTAGGTACGCAGTATTTT. Encoded protein: CAISEPRTSGGLGTQYF. The V and J genes are TRBV10-3 and TRBJ2-3; TRBD2 agrees at 14 bases. CDR1 ENHRY and CDR2 SYGVKD come from the germline V gene. The CDR3 length is 17 residues. The junction had 10 bases not matched to a gene; V was cut back by 3 bases and J by 8 bases.

This chain connects TRBV30 to TRBJ1-3, with D unresolved. Looked up from germline, CDR1 is GTSNPN and CDR2 is SVGIG (reference sequence). V lost 0 bases and J lost 3, with 12 bases in between. This CDR3 contains 15 residues. The CDR3 here is CAWSVSGSGGNTIYF. As DNA, the CDR3 is TGTGCCTGGAGTGTATCGGGGTCGGGTGGAAACACCATATATTTT. The whole variable domain, filled in from reference TRBV30 and TRBJ1-3, reads SQTIHQWPATLVQPVGSPLSLECTVEGTSNPNLYWYRQAAGRGLQLLFYSVGIGQISSEVPQNLSASRPQDRQFILSSKKLLLSDSGFYLCAWSVSGSGGNTIYFGEGSWLTVV.

The chain's CDR3 is CASSQDPLGGMNTEAFF. Here the CDR3 DNA reads TGTGCCAGCAGCCAAGATCCCCTGGGAGGGATGAACACTGAAGCTTTCTTT. The chain carries TRBV14 and TRBJ1-1; the D is unclear. The V and J ends lost 0 bases and 0 bases respectively, with 14 bases between them. Looked up from germline, CDR1 is SGHDN and CDR2 is FVKESK. This CDR3 region has 17 residues.

This clone was seen only once. The chain combines TRBV4-1 with TRBJ2-5; 8 nucleotides match TRBD1. Germline V gene lookup returns CDR1 MGHRA and CDR2 YSYEKL. This CDR3 spans 15 amino acids. Trimming cost V 4 bases and J 2 bases; bases outside gene matches: 6. DNA for the CDR3: TGCGCCAGCAGCCCGTGGACAGGGAGTCAAGAGACCCAGTACTTC. It translates to CASSPWTGSQETQYF.

This clone is a singleton in its sample. The chain is built from TRBV28 and TRBJ1-2, with 8 bases matching TRBD1. J lost 8 bases, V lost 7 bases, and 9 bases had no gene match. This CDR3 has 13 amino acids. The V gene's germline CDR1 is MDHEN and CDR2 SYDVKM. The CDR3 DNA is TGTGCCAGCACCCAGGGGGCTCGATCCGGCTACACCTTC. As protein: CASTQGARSGYTF.

This chain connects TRBV20-1 to TRBJ2-5; tentative D call: TRBD2 (5 bases). The CDR3 totals 17 residues. Germline CDR1 is DFQATT and CDR2 is SNEGSKA (reference sequence). V was trimmed by 3 bases and J by 2 bases, leaving 22 bases between them. CDR3 in DNA: TGCAGTGCTAGTAACCCCGAGGCTGTAGAGGGTCAAGAGACCCAGTACTTC. Its translation: CSASNPEAVEGQETQYF.

The chain has TRBV5-1 and TRBJ2-5, with TRBD1 matching 9 bases. In germline, CDR1 is SGHRS, CDR2 YFSETQ. The junction had 1 base not matched to a gene; V was cut back by 4 bases and J by 0 bases. The CDR3 loop spans 14 amino acids. The CDR3 sequence is CASSGTGHQETQYF. The CDR3 DNA reads TGCGCCAGCAGCGGGACAGGGCACCAAGAGACCCAGTACTTC.

In DNA, the CDR3 is TGTGCCAGCAGCTTAGCACAGCCTGGTGGTGGCGGCTACACCTTC. Translating gives CASSLAQPGGGGYTF. This rearrangement joins TRBV7-2 to TRBJ1-2; no clear D. Germline V gives CDR1 SGHTA, CDR2 FQGNSA. The CDR3 spans 15 residues. V gave up 0 bases and J gave up 8 bases, with 16 bases separating them.

The chain employs TRBV27 and TRBJ2-1; 7 bases map to TRBD2. Germline V gives CDR1 MNHEY, CDR2 SMNVEV (reference sequence). V shed 2 bases, J shed 5 bases, and the junction held 6 bases outside the gene matches. The CDR3 is 15 amino acids. As DNA, the CDR3 is TGTGCCAGCAGTTTAAGTCCTAGCGGACACAATGAGCAGTTCTTC. Translation: CASSLSPSGHNEQFF.

The rearrangement joins TRBV27 to TRBJ2-1; tentatively, D is TRBD2 (7 bases). The germline V and J ends were trimmed by 0 bases and 0 bases, with 12 bases remaining between them. The CDR3 contains 17 residues. Germline V lookup: CDR1 MNHEY, CDR2 SMNVEV (reference sequence). CDR3 nucleotides: TGTGCCAGCAGTTTATCCCCCGCGGGGGCCTCCTACAATGAGCAGTTCTTC. Encoded protein: CASSLSPAGASYNEQFF.

The chain uses TRBV5-1 and TRBJ2-7; 10 nucleotides match TRBD2. Looked up from germline, CDR1 is SGHRS and CDR2 is YFSETQ. The ends lost 0 bases at V and 6 bases at J; junction bases unmatched: 9. CDR3 length: 16 residues. The CDR3 loop is CASSLASSGRFGEQYF. The CDR3 coding sequence is TGCGCCAGCAGCTTGGCAAGTAGCGGGAGGTTCGGCGAGCAGTACTTC. Full variable domain (outside the CDR3, taken from reference TRBV5-1 and TRBJ2-7): KAGVTQTPRYLIKTRGQQVTLSCSPISGHRSVSWYQQTPGQGLQFLFEYFSETQRNKGNFPGRFSGRQFSNSRSEMNVSTLELGDSALYLCASSLASSGRFGEQYFGPGTRLTVT.

The rearrangement links TRBV27 to TRBJ2-2, with no clear D. CDR3 length equals 18 residues. Trimming removed 0 bases at V and 1 base at J, with 15 bases between. The germline V gene has CDR1 MNHEY and CDR2 SMNVEV (reference sequence). The CDR3 coding sequence is TGTGCCAGCAGTTTATCGCAGGTCTCAGCTTTGAACACCGGGGAGCTGTTTTTT. Translation: CASSLSQVSALNTGELFF.

The CDR3 nucleotides read TGTGCCACCAGTCTCGGGGGGGGCACTGAAGCTTTCTTT. It translates to CATSLGGGTEAFF. The chain is built from TRBV15 and TRBJ1-1, with D tentatively TRBD1 (5 bases). The V end was cut by 6 bases, the J end by 4 bases, with 12 bases between. CDR3 size: 13 residues. CDR1 is LNHNV and CDR2 is YYDKDF in the germline V gene (reference sequence).

This clone was seen just once. The chain employs TRBV6-5 and TRBJ2-1; tentative D call: TRBD1 (5 bases). Trimming pared 10 bases from V and 1 base from J, leaving 14 bases between. The germline V gene encodes CDR1 MNHEY and CDR2 SVGAGI. CDR3 length: 14 residues. The CDR3 region has the DNA TGTGCCACAGCTAGGGGCCCTTCCTACAATGAGCAGTTCTTC. Protein: CATARGPSYNEQFF.